Listed below are T cell receptor beta chains from one sample, sequenced in a study of T cells in Graves' hyperthyroidism and ophthalmopathy. TCRdb reprocessed the multiplex PCR reads with MiXCR, giving one entry per CDR3 protein. The table lists fewer than 350,000 distinct CDR3 sequences, 15% to 20% of them singletons. The source material was blood. These receptors were obtained from a woman in her forties with Graves' ophthalmopathy. Each CDR3 is given with its conserved first and last residue. A D gene is named only where the DNA matches it firmly. Not every row has a clone size; where given, it reads once, few, many or a size class.

j_call	d_call	v_call	clone_size	cdr3_aa	cdr3_nt
TRBJ1-2	TRBD1	TRBV7-4	many	CASSLDRGPVVYGYTF	TGTGCCAGCAGCTTAGACAGGGGACCCGTCGTCTATGGCTACACCTTC
TRBJ2-7	.	TRBV7-8	many	CASSWGVSYEQYF	TGTGCCAGCAGCTGGGGAGTTTCCTACGAGCAGTACTTC
TRBJ2-7	TRBD1	TRBV4-3	.	CASSHYGWGQGADEQYF	TGCGCCAGCAGCCATTATGGGTGGGGACAGGGGGCGGACGAGCAGTACTTC
TRBJ2-7	.	TRBV3-1	few	CASSQDASGPYEQYF	TGTGCCAGCAGCCAAGATGCCAGCGGACCCTACGAGCAGTACTTC
TRBJ2-4	.	TRBV6-2/TRBV6-3	many	CASSYSRGINIQYF	TGTGCCAGCAGTTACTCTAGAGGCATAAACATTCAGTACTTC
TRBJ2-7	TRBD2	TRBV27	many	CANTSGVPYEQYF	TGTGCCAATACTAGCGGGGTCCCCTACGAGCAGTACTTC
TRBJ1-2	.	TRBV28	many	CASRIRQAYGYTF	TGTGCCAGCAGGATTAGACAGGCCTATGGCTACACCTTC
TRBJ1-1	.	TRBV20-1	many	CSAPTTDRRYWNTEAFF	TGCAGTGCCCCAACAACTGACAGACGCTACTGGAACACTGAAGCTTTCTTT
TRBJ2-7	TRBD1	TRBV4-1	many	CASSHLGQGSYEQYF	TGCGCCAGCAGCCATCTTGGACAGGGATCCTACGAGCAGTACTTC
TRBJ2-5	.	TRBV7-9	many	CASSIGGTQYF	TGTGCCAGCAGCATCGGAGGGACCCAGTACTTC
TRBJ2-2	.	TRBV5-1	many	CASSFQSNTGELFF	TGCGCCAGCAGCTTTCAGTCGAACACCGGGGAGCTGTTTTTT
TRBJ2-5	.	TRBV10-3	many	CAIRRTEQETQYF	TGTGCCATCAGGAGGACAGAACAAGAGACCCAGTACTTC
TRBJ2-2	TRBD2	TRBV3-1	.	CASSPWGTSGRARGTGELFF	TGTGCCAGCAGCCCTTGGGGGACTAGCGGGAGGGCCCGCGGCACCGGGGAGCTGTTTTTT
TRBJ1-1	.	TRBV10-3	.	CAISEGTEAFF	TGTGCCATCAGTGAGGGGACAGAAGCTTTCTTT
TRBJ2-5	TRBD2	TRBV12-3/TRBV12-4	many	CASSPGLAGEGETQYF	TGTGCCAGCAGTCCCGGACTAGCGGGAGAAGGAGAGACCCAGTACTTC
TRBJ2-5	TRBD2	TRBV2	once	CASSAPLGREVGETQYF	TGTGCCAGCAGTGCACCTCTTGGACGGGAGGTGGGAGAGACCCAGTACTTC